The rows below give T cell receptor beta chains drawn from one sample of a study of human T cells and chemical hapten exposure. TCRdb re-analysed the 5' RACE reads in MiXCR, keeping a single row per CDR3 protein. The sample includes approximately 80,000 distinct CDR3 sequences, approximately 16% of them seen just once. Receptors were obtained from a female donor in good health. Both conserved end residues are part of each CDR3. A D gene is named only where the DNA matches it firmly. A clone size is listed for some rows: how often the clone was seen (once, few, many), or a class if it is expanded.

cdr3_nt,cdr3_aa,clone_size,v_call,j_call,d_call,cdr3_length
TGTGCCAGCAGCCGACCAAACCCCACAGATACGCAGTATTTT,CASSRPNPTDTQYF,few,TRBV9,TRBJ2-3,NA,14
TGTGCCAGCAGCTTATCTTTCACTGAAGCTTTCTTT,CASSLSFTEAFF,NA,TRBV7-9,TRBJ1-1,NA,12
TGTGCCAGCAGTTCCCCGGAAGAGACCCAGTACTTC,CASSSPEETQYF,few,TRBV28,TRBJ2-5,NA,12
TGTGCCAGCAGCCAAGGGCATACAGGGGCCGGGGAGCTGTTTTTT,CASSQGHTGAGELFF,few,TRBV3-1,TRBJ2-2,TRBD1,15
TGTGCCTGGAGTCCTAGCGGGAGGGTCGGGGAGCTGTTTTTT,CAWSPSGRVGELFF,few,TRBV30,TRBJ2-2,TRBD2,14
TGCGCCAGCAGCTTGGACGGGGCTGAAGCTTTCTTT,CASSLDGAEAFF,once,TRBV5-1,TRBJ1-1,NA,12
TGTGCCAGCAGTTTTTTGAACACTGAAGCTTTCTTT,CASSFLNTEAFF,NA,TRBV28,TRBJ1-1,NA,12
TGCAGTGCTAGAGATCGGGTATGGGAGGGTGGCTACACCTTC,CSARDRVWEGGYTF,NA,TRBV20-1,TRBJ1-2,NA,14
TGTGCCAGCAGCTTAGACCGAAGCTATGGCTACACCTTC,CASSLDRSYGYTF,NA,TRBV5-6,TRBJ1-2,NA,13
TGTGCCGGATCCAGGGGGGTTGGCTATGGCTACACCTTC,CAGSRGVGYGYTF,few,TRBV30,TRBJ1-2,TRBD1,13
TGCAGTGCTAGTATAGGAAAATACTCCTACAATGAGCAGTTCTTC,CSASIGKYSYNEQFF,few,TRBV20-1,TRBJ2-1,NA,15
TGCGCCAGCAGCCGGAAGGGACAGGCCCTGCGGAACACTGAAGCTTTCTTT,CASSRKGQALRNTEAFF,NA,TRBV4-1,TRBJ1-1,TRBD1,17
TGTGCCAGCAGTTACTCCGGCAGGGATGGGCAGTTCTTC,CASSYSGRDGQFF,NA,TRBV6-6,TRBJ2-1,NA,13